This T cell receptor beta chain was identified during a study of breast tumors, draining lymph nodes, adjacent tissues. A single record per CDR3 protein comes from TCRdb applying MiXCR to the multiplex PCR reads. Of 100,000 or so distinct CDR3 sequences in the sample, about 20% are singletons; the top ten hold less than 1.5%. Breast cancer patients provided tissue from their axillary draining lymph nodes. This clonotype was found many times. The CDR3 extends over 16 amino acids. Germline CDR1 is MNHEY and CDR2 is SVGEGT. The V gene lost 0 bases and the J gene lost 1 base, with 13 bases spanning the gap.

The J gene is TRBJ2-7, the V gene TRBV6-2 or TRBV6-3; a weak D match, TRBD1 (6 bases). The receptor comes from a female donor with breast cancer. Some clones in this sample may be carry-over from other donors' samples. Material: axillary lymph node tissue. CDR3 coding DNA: TGTGCCAGCAGTTACTCAGGACAGATGGGGTCCTACGAGCAGTACTTC. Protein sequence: CASSYSGQMGSYEQYF.